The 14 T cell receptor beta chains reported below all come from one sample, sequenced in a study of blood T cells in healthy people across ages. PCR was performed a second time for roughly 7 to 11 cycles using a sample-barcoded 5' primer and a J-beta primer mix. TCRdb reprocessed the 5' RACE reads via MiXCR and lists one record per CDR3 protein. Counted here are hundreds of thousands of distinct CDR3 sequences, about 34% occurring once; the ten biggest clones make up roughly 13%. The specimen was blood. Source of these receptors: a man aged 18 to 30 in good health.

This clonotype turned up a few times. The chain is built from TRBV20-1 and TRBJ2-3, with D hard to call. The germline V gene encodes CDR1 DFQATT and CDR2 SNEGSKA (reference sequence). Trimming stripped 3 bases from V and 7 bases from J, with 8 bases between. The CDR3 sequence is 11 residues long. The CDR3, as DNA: TGCAGTGCTAGTCCCGATAATACGCAGTATTTT. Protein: CSASPDNTQYF.

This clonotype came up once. The CDR3 DNA reads TGTGCCAGCAATAAAGCCTCTGGGAACACCGGGGAGCTGTTTTTT. This codes for CASNKASGNTGELFF. V gene TRBV6-5 combines with J gene TRBJ2-2; D is undetermined. V lost 7 bases and J 1 base, leaving 13 bases between the germline ends. There are 15 residues in the CDR3. The germline V gene encodes CDR1 MNHEY and CDR2 SVGAGI.

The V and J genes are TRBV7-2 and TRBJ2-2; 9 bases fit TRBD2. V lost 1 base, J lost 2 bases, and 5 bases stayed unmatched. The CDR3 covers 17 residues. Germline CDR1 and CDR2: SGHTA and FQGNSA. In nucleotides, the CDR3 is TGTGCCAGCAGCTTAGTACGCGGGGGGGACAACACCGGGGAGCTGTTTTTT. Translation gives CASSLVRGGDNTGELFF.

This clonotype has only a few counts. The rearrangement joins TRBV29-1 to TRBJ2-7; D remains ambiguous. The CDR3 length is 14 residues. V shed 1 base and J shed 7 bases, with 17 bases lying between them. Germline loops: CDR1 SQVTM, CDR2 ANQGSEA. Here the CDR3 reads CSVEGPLGYNEQYF. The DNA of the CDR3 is TGCAGCGTTGAAGGTCCTCTAGGGTACAATGAGCAGTACTTC.

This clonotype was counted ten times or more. For the CDR3, the DNA is TGTGCCAGCAGCTTGCGGGACAGGGGTTATACGCAGTATTTT. Its translation: CASSLRDRGYTQYF. The chain carries TRBV7-2 and TRBJ2-3; 10 bases are a match to TRBD1. Germline V lookup: CDR1 SGHTA, CDR2 FQGNSA. This CDR3 is built from 14 residues. The V and J ends lost 3 bases and 7 bases, in that order; junction bases with no gene match: 4.

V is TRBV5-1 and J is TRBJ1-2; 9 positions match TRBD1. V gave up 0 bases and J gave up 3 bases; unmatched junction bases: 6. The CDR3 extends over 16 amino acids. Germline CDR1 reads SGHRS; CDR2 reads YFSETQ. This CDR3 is CASSLAWGQGDYGYTF. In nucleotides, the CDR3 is TGCGCCAGCAGCTTGGCCTGGGGACAGGGTGACTATGGCTACACCTTC.

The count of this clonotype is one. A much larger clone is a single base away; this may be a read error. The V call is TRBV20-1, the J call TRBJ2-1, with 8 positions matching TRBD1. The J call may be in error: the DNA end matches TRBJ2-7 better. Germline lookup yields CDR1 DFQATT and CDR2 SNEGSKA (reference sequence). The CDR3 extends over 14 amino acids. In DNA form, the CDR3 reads TGCAGTGCCGAGGGGACAGGCACCTACAATGAGCAGTACTTC. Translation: CSAEGTGTYNEQYF.

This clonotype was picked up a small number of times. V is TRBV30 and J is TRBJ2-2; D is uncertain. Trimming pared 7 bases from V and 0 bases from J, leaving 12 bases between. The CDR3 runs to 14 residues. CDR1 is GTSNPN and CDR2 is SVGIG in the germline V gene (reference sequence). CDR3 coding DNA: TGTGCCTCCCTGTTGGCCCCGAACACCGGGGAGCTGTTTTTT. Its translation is CASLLAPNTGELFF. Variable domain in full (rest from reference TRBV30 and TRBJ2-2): SQTIHQWPATLVQPVGSPLSLECTVEGTSNPNLYWYRQAAGRGLQLLFYSVGIGQISSEVPQNLSASRPQDRQFILSSKKLLLSDSGFYLCASLLAPNTGELFFGEGSRLTVL.

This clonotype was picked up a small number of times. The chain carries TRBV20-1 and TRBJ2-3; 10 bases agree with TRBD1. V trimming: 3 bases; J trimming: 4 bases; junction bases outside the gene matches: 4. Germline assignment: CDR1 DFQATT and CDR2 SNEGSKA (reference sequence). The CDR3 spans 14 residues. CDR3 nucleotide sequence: TGCAGTGCTAGGGGACAGGGGTTCGCAGATACGCAGTATTTT. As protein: CSARGQGFADTQYF.

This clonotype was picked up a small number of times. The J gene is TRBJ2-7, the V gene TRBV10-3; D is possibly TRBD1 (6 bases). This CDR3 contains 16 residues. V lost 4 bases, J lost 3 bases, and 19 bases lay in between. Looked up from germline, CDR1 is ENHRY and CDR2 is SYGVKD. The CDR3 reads CAISASTQRGIYEQYF. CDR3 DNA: TGTGCCATCAGTGCCTCGACCCAGAGGGGGATCTACGAGCAGTACTTC.

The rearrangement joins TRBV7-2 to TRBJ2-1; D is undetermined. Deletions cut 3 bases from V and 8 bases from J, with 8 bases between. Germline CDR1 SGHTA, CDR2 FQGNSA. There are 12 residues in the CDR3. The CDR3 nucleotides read TGTGCCAGCAGCTTTGACCGCGATGAGCAGTTCTTC. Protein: CASSFDRDEQFF.

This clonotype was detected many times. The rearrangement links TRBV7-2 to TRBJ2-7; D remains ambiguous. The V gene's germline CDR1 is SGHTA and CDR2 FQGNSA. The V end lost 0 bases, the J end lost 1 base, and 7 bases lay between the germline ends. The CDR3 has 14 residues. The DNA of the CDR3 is TGTGCCAGCAGCTTAGCCCTTACTTCCTACGAGCAGTACTTC. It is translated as CASSLALTSYEQYF.

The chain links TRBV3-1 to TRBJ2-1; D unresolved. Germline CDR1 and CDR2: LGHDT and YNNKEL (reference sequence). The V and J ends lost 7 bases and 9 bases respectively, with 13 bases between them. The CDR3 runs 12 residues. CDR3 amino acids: CASNTLVGEQFF. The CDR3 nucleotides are TGTGCCAGCAACACCTTGGTGGGTGAGCAGTTCTTC.

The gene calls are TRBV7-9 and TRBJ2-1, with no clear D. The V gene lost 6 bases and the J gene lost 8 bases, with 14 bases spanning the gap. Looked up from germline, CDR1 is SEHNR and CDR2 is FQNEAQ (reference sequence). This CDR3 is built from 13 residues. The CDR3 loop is CASRVAARDEQFF. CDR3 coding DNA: TGTGCCAGCAGAGTAGCAGCCCGGGATGAGCAGTTCTTC.